These 22 T cell receptor beta chains share one sample of origin, sequenced in a study of OX40 agonist ivuxolimab in advanced cancers. Using immunoSEQ multiplex PCR, the repertoire was profiled, and TCRdb retains in-frame clones only, with some absent. The sample has about 82,000 clones; 86% are singletons. This specimen consisted of CD4+ or CD8+ T cells sorted from blood, obtained in a trial of the OX40 agonist ivuxolimab. These TCRs come from an adult with an advanced solid tumor such as melanoma, head and neck, liver or kidney cancer.

This chain uses TRBV15 with TRBJ2-7; D may be TRBD1 or TRBD2 (6 bases each). Germline V gene data show CDR1 as LNHNV and CDR2 as YYDKDF (reference sequence). CDR3 length: 14 residues. Trimming cost V 5 bases and J 5 bases, with 16 bases left between them. The CDR3 bases are TGTGCCACCAGCCGAGGAGGGGGTTTAGACGAGCAGTACTTC. Encoded protein: CATSRGGGLDEQYF.

The V call is TRBV9, the J call TRBJ1-4; no definite D call. This CDR3 contains 14 residues. The germline CDR1 and CDR2 sequences are SGDLS and YYNGEE. Trimming pared 0 bases from V and 5 bases from J, leaving 8 bases between. In DNA form, the CDR3 reads TGTGCCAGCAGCGTAGGGGGAGCCAATGAAAAACTGTTTTTT. This codes for CASSVGGANEKLFF.

This chain uses TRBV6-1 with TRBJ2-7; either TRBD1 or TRBD2 may supply D (5 bases each). The germline gives CDR1 MNHNS, CDR2 SASEGT. The V end was cut by 10 bases, the J end by 3 bases, with 16 bases between. The CDR3 spans 13 residues. The CDR3 nucleotides are TGTGCCACAGACCCGGGACGGTACTACGAGCAGTACTTC. Protein sequence: CATDPGRYYEQYF.

This sequence joins TRBV5-1 and TRBJ1-2; 8 bases match TRBD1. CDR3 length: 15 amino acids. Looked up from germline, CDR1 is SGHRS and CDR2 is YFSETQ. After removal of 4 bases from V and 3 bases from J, the junction contained 8 bases not matched to a gene. CDR3 coding DNA: TGCGCCAGCAGCACAGGACAGGGTTTGGACTATGGCTACACCTTC. This encodes CASSTGQGLDYGYTF.

This clone has only a few counts. The gene calls are TRBV7-9 and TRBJ2-3; 8 bases fit TRBD2. Looked up from germline, CDR1 is SEHNR and CDR2 is FQNEAQ (reference sequence). The CDR3 spans 16 residues. J lost 0 bases, V lost 4 bases, and 6 bases had no gene match. CDR3 region: CASSSYIAGSTDTQYF. CDR3 nucleotides: TGTGCCAGCAGCTCATATATAGCGGGAAGCACAGATACGCAGTATTTT.

This clone came up a few times. This chain's CDR3 is CASSVTGGGEQYF. The CDR3 DNA follows: TGTGCCAGCAGTGTGACAGGGGGGGGCGAGCAGTACTTC. The chain recombines TRBV25-1 with TRBJ2-7; TRBD1 matches at 9 bases. The trim removed 4 bases at V and 6 bases at J, leaving 4 bases unmatched. The germline V gene encodes CDR1 MGHDK and CDR2 SYGVNS. This CDR3 contains 13 residues.

The chain links TRBV6-1 to TRBJ2-5; possibly TRBD1 for D (6 bases). CDR3 size: 16 residues. Germline V lookup: CDR1 MNHNS, CDR2 SASEGT. The ends were cut back, 2 bases at V and 3 bases at J, with 16 bases in the middle. CDR3 sequence: CASSETGHPGEETQYF. CDR3 DNA sequence: TGTGCCAGCAGTGAAACGGGACACCCAGGAGAAGAGACCCAGTACTTC.

J is TRBJ1-1 and V is TRBV11-2; D remains unclear. The V end lost 1 base, the J end lost 0 bases, and 9 bases lay between the germline ends. This CDR3 spans 15 amino acids. Germline assignment: CDR1 SGHAT and CDR2 FQNNGV. The CDR3 nucleotides are TGTGCCAGCAGCTTAGCCGGGAGCATGAACACTGAAGCTTTCTTT. Protein product: CASSLAGSMNTEAFF.

The J gene is TRBJ2-5, the V gene TRBV7-9; D tentatively reads TRBD1 or TRBD2 (5 bases each). In germline, CDR1 is SEHNR, CDR2 FQNEAQ (reference sequence). The CDR3 spans 15 residues. V lost 2 bases, J lost 2 bases, and 12 bases lay in between. Here the CDR3 DNA reads TGTGCCAGCAGCTTACCAGAGGGGCTACAAGAGACCCAGTACTTC. It codes for CASSLPEGLQETQYF. Full variable domain (outside the CDR3, taken from reference TRBV7-9 and TRBJ2-5): DTGVSQNPRHKITKRGQNVTFRCDPISEHNRLYWYRQTLGQGPEFLTYFQNEAQLEKSRLLSDRFSAERPKGSFSTLEIQRTEQGDSAMYLCASSLPEGLQETQYFGPGTRLLVL.

This clone was found once. This sequence joins TRBV27 and TRBJ2-6, with D perhaps TRBD1 (5 bases). Germline CDR1 and CDR2: MNHEY and SMNVEV (reference sequence). Trimming left V 2 bases short and J 0 bases short, with 11 bases between. The CDR3 has 17 amino acids. This CDR3 reads CASSLKATVSGANVLTF. Here the CDR3 DNA reads TGTGCCAGCAGTTTAAAAGCGACAGTCTCTGGGGCCAACGTCCTGACTTTC.

The rearrangement uses TRBV6-1 and TRBJ2-7, with D maybe TRBD1 (6 bases). The germline gives CDR1 MNHNS, CDR2 SASEGT. V dropped 6 bases and J dropped 0 bases, with 12 bases sitting between them. The CDR3 loop spans 14 amino acids. The CDR3 protein is CASSNRGSSYEQYF. As DNA, the CDR3 is TGTGCCAGCAGCAATAGGGGGAGCTCCTACGAGCAGTACTTC.

V is TRBV11-2 and J is TRBJ2-1; D ambiguous. The CDR3 extends over 15 amino acids. V was pared by 1 base and J by 3 bases, with 10 bases between. Germline V CDR1 and CDR2: SGHAT, FQNNGV. In DNA form, the CDR3 reads TGTGCCAGCAGCTTAGGAACGACTTTCTACAATGAGCAGTTCTTC. Its translation: CASSLGTTFYNEQFF.

The chain uses TRBV28 and TRBJ1-1, with D possibly TRBD1 on 5 matching bases. V was clipped by 6 bases and J by 5 bases, with 19 bases between them. This CDR3 region has 15 residues. Germline CDR1 MDHEN, CDR2 SYDVKM. CDR3 sequence: CASSTNGGGDTEAFF. In DNA form, the CDR3 reads TGTGCCAGCAGCACAAACGGGGGGGGAGATACTGAAGCTTTCTTT.

V and J are TRBV19 and TRBJ2-3; 7 nucleotides line up with TRBD1. Germline CDR1 reads LNHDA; CDR2 reads SQIVND (reference sequence). The CDR3 consists of 12 residues. The junction had 4 bases not matched to a gene; V was cut back by 3 bases and J by 10 bases. The DNA of the CDR3 is TGTGCCAGTAGTATGGGACAGAGCCCGCAGTATTTT. Its protein is CASSMGQSPQYF.

The table lists this clone with many counts. This chain joins TRBV2 and TRBJ1-1; possible D gene TRBD1, 5 bases. V shed 6 bases and J shed 0 bases, with 8 bases lying between them. The CDR3 length is 13 residues. Germline lookup yields CDR1 SNHLY and CDR2 FYNNEI. CDR3 in DNA: TGTGCCAGCAGGACGACAGTGAACACTGAAGCTTTCTTT. This codes for CASRTTVNTEAFF. Based on the CDR3 plus reference TRBV2 and TRBJ1-1, the full variable domain is EPEVTQTPSHQVTQMGQEVILRCVPISNHLYFYWYRQILGQKVEFLVSFYNNEISEKSEIFDDQFSVERPDGSNFTLKIRSTKLEDSAMYFCASRTTVNTEAFFGQGTRLTVV.

The genes are TRBV19 and TRBJ2-1, with 10 nucleotides matching TRBD1. CDR1 is LNHDA and CDR2 is SQIVND in the germline V gene (reference sequence). After removal of 4 bases from V and 8 bases from J, the junction contained 5 bases not matched to a gene. This CDR3 has 14 amino acids. The CDR3 region is CASSRDRGVYEQFF. As DNA, the CDR3 is TGTGCCAGTAGTAGGGACAGGGGTGTCTATGAGCAGTTCTTC. The whole variable domain, remainder taken from reference TRBV19 and TRBJ2-1, is DGGITQSPKYLFRKEGQNVTLSCEQNLNHDAMYWYRQDPGQGLRLIYYSQIVNDFQKGDIAEGYSVSREKKESFPLTVTSAQKNPTAFYLCASSRDRGVYEQFFGPGTRLTVL.

The rearrangement joins TRBV28 to TRBJ2-2; D gene uncertain. The germline CDR1 and CDR2 sequences are MDHEN and SYDVKM. This CDR3 is built from 14 residues. V was pared by 2 bases and J by 0 bases, with 4 bases between. CDR3 region: CASSLGTNTGELFF. The CDR3 DNA sequence: TGTGCCAGCAGTTTAGGAACGAACACCGGGGAGCTGTTTTTT.

This chain uses TRBV7-9 with TRBJ2-3; 9 nucleotides align to TRBD2. V was pared by 5 bases and J by 9 bases, with 18 bases of the junction left unmatched. The CDR3 runs 17 residues. CDR1 and CDR2 (germline): SEHNR, FQNEAQ (reference sequence). The CDR3 protein is CASSRMTSGPRLATQYF. Written as DNA, the CDR3 is TGTGCCAGCAGCCGTATGACTAGCGGCCCTCGGTTAGCGACGCAGTATTTT. Complete variable domain (other parts from reference TRBV7-9 and TRBJ2-3): DTGVSQNPRHKITKRGQNVTFRCDPISEHNRLYWYRQTLGQGPEFLTYFQNEAQLEKSRLLSDRFSAERPKGSFSTLEIQRTEQGDSAMYLCASSRMTSGPRLATQYFGPGTRLTVL.

The sample holds one count of this clone. V is TRBV19 and J is TRBJ2-7; 8 bases map to TRBD1. This CDR3 has 15 amino acids. CDR1 and CDR2 from the germline V gene are LNHDA and SQIVND (reference sequence). Losses at the gene ends were 5 bases for V and 3 bases for J; bases not matched to a gene: 9. CDR3 amino acids: CASSYSHGQGYEQYF. In DNA, the CDR3 is TGTGCCAGTAGTTATTCGCACGGACAGGGCTACGAGCAGTACTTC.

This chain uses TRBV5-1 with TRBJ2-7; a possible D gene is TRBD2 (5 bases). This CDR3 is 14 amino acids long. The germline V gene has CDR1 SGHRS and CDR2 YFSETQ. Trimming removed 2 bases at V and 2 bases at J, with 11 bases between. Here the CDR3 DNA reads TGCGCCAGCAGCTTAGGAGGAGCCCCCTACGAGCAGTACTTC. Amino acid sequence: CASSLGGAPYEQYF. The complete variable domain, with remaining parts taken from reference TRBV5-1 and TRBJ2-7, reads KAGVTQTPRYLIKTRGQQVTLSCSPISGHRSVSWYQQTPGQGLQFLFEYFSETQRNKGNFPGRFSGRQFSNSRSEMNVSTLELGDSALYLCASSLGGAPYEQYFGPGTRLTVT.

This clone has a single count. The V gene is TRBV6-1, the J gene TRBJ1-5; D is undetermined. Trimming pared 4 bases from V and 0 bases from J, leaving 10 bases between. This CDR3 has 15 residues. Germline V CDR1 and CDR2: MNHNS, SASEGT. The CDR3 nucleotides read TGTGCCAGCAGTGCACAGTCTTATAGCAATCAGCCCCAGCATTTT. This translates into CASSAQSYSNQPQHF.

The CDR3 sequence is CASSDPGTGNTEAFF. The DNA of the CDR3 is TGTGCCAGCAGTGATCCTGGGACAGGGAACACTGAAGCTTTCTTT. The chain carries TRBV6-1 and TRBJ1-1; TRBD1 matches at 8 bases. With V trimmed by 3 bases and J by 1 base, 4 bases remained unmatched. The CDR3 totals 15 residues. Germline V gene lookup returns CDR1 MNHNS and CDR2 SASEGT.